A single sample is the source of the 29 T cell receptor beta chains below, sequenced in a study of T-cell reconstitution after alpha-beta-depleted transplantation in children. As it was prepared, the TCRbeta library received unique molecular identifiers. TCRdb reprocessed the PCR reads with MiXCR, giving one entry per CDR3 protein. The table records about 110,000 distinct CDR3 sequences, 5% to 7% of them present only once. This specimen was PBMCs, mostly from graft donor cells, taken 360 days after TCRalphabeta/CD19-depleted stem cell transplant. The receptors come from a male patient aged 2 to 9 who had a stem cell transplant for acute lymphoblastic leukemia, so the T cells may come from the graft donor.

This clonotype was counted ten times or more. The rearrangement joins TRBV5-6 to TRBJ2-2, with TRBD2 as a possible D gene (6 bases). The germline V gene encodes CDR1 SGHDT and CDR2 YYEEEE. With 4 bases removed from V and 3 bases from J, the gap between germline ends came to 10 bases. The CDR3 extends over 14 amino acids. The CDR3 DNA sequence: TGTGCCAGCAGCGGCGGGACTCACACCGGGGAGCTGTTTTTT. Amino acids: CASSGGTHTGELFF.

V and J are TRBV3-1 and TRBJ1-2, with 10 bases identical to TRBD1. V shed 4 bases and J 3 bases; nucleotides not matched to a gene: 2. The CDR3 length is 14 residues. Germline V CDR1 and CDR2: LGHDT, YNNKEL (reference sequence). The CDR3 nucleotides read TGTGCCAGCAGCCCCGGACAGGGGGACTATGGCTACACCTTC. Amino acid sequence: CASSPGQGDYGYTF.

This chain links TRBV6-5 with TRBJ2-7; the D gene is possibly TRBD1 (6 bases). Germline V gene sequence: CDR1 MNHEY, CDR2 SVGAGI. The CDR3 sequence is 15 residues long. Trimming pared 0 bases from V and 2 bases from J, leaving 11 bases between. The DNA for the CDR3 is TGTGCCAGCAGTTACTCGCCGTCAGGGGCCTACGAGCAGTACTTC. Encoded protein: CASSYSPSGAYEQYF.

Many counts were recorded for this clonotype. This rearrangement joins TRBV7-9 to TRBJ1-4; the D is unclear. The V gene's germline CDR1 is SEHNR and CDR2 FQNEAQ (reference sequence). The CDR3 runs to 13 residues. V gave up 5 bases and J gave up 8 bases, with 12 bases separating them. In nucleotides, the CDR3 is TGTGCCAGCAGCCCCCCCGGGGAGGAAAAACTGTTTTTT. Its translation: CASSPPGEEKLFF.

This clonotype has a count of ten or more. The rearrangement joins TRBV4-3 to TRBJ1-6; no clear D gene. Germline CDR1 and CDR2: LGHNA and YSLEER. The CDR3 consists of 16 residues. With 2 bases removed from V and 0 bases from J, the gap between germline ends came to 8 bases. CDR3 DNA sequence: TGCGCCAGCAGCCAACGGTCCAGCTCCTATAATTCACCCCTCCACTTT. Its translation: CASSQRSSSYNSPLHF.

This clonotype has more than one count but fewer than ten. The DNA for the CDR3 is TGTGCCAGCAGCGTAGTTCGAGGGAGCACTGAAGCTTTCTTT. Translated: CASSVVRGSTEAFF. The V gene is TRBV9, the J gene TRBJ1-1; no clear D gene. Trimming took 0 bases from V and 4 from J, leaving 10 bases between them. The CDR3 contains 14 residues. Germline values: CDR1 SGDLS, CDR2 YYNGEE.

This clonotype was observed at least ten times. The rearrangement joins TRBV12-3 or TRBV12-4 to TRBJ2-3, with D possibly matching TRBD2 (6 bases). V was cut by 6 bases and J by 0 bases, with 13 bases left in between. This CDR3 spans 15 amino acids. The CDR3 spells CASSTSEGSTDTQYF. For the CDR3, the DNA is TGTGCCAGCAGCACCTCGGAGGGAAGCACAGATACGCAGTATTTT.

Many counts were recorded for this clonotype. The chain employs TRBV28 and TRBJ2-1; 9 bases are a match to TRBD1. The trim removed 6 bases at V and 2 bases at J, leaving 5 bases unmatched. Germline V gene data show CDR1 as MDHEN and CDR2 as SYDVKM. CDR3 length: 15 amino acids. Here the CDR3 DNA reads TGTGCCAGCAGCATAACAGGGGGCACCTACAATGAGCAGTTCTTC. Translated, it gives CASSITGGTYNEQFF.

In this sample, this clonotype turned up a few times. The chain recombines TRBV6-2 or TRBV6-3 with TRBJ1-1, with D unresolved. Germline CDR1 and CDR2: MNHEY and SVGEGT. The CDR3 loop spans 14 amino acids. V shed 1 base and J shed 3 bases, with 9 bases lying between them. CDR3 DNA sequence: TGTGCCAGCAGTTACTTTCAGGAGTACACTGAAGCTTTCTTT. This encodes CASSYFQEYTEAFF.

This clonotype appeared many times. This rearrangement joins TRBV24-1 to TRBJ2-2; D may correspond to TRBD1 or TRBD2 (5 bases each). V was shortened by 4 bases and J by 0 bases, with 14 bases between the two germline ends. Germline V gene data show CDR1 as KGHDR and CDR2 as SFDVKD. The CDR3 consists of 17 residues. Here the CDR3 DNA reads TGTGCCACCAGTGACCCGGGACCTCGGCCGAACACCGGGGAGCTGTTTTTT. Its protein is CATSDPGPRPNTGELFF.

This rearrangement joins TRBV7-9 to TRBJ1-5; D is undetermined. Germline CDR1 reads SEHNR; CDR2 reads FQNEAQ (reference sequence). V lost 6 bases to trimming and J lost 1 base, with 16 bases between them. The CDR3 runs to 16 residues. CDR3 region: CASRPTTLGSNQPQHF. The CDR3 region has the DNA TGTGCCAGCAGGCCTACTACCCTAGGGAGCAATCAGCCCCAGCATTTT.

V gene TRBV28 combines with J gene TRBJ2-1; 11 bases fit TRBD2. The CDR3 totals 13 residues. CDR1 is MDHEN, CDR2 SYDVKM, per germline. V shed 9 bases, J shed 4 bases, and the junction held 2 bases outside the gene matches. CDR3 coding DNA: TGTGCCAGTTTAGCGGGAGGGTACAATGAGCAGTTCTTC. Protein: CASLAGGYNEQFF.

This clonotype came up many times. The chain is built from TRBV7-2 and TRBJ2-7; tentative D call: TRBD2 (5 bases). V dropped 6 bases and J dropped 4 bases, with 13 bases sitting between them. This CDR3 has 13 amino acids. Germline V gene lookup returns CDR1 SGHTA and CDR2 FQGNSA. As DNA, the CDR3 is TGTGCCAGCAGTCCAACAAGAGGGTACGAGCAGTACTTC. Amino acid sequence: CASSPTRGYEQYF.

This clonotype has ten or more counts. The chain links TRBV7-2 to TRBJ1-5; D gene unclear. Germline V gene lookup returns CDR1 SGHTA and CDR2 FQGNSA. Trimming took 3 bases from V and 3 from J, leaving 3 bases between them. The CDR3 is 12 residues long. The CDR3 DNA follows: TGTGCCAGCAGCTTCCTCAATCAGCCCCAGCATTTT. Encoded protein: CASSFLNQPQHF.

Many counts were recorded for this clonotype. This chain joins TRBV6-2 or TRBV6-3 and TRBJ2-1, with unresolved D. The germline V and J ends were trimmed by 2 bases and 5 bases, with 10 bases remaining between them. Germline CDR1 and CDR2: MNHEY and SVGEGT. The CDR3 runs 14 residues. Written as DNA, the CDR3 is TGTGCCAGCAGTTACAGAACAGTTGACAATGAGCAGTTCTTC. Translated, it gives CASSYRTVDNEQFF.

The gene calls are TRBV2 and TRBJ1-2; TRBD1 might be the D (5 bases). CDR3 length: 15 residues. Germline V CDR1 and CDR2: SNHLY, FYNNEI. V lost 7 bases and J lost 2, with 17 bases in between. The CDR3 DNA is TGTGCCAGCAATCAACCGGGACGGGAAAACTATGGCTACACCTTC. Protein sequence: CASNQPGRENYGYTF.

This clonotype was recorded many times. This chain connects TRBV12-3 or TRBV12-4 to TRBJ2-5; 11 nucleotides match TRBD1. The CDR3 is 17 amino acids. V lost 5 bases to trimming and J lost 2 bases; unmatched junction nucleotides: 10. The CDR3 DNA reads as TGTGCCAGCAGTCCCGGGACAGGGGGAAAGAGGCAAGAGACCCAGTACTTC. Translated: CASSPGTGGKRQETQYF.

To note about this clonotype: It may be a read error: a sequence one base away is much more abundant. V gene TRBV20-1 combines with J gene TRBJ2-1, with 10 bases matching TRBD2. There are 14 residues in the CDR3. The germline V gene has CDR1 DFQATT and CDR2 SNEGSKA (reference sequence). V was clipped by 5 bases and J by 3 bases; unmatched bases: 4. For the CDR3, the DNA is TGCAGTGCTCCTTGGACTAGCGGCTACAATGAGCAGTTCTTC. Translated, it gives CSAPWTSGYNEQFF.

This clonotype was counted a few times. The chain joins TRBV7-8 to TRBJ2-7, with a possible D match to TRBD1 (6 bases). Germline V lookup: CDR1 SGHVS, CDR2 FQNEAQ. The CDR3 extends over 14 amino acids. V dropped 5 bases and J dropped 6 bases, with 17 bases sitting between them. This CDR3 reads CASSPGDNPGEQYF. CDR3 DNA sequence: TGTGCCAGCAGCCCTGGGGACAACCCCGGCGAGCAGTACTTC.

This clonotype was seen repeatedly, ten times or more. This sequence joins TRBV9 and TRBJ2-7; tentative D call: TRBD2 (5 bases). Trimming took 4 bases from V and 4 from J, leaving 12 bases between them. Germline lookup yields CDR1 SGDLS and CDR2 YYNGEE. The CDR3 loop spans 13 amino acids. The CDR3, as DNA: TGTGCCAGCAGCCCCCGGACGGGGTACGAGCAGTACTTC. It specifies CASSPRTGYEQYF. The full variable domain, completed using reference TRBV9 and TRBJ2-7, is DSGVTQTPKHLITATGQRVTLRCSPRSGDLSVYWYQQSLDQGLQFLIQYYNGEERAKGNILERFSAQQFPDLHSELNLSSLELGDSALYFCASSPRTGYEQYFGPGTRLTVT.

CDR3 residues: CASSIPRGRGDTQYF. CDR3 in DNA: TGTGCCAGCAGTATCCCCAGGGGGCGGGGAGATACGCAGTATTTT. The rearrangement joins TRBV28 to TRBJ2-3; TRBD1 agrees at 8 bases. J lost 5 bases, V lost 5 bases, and 9 bases had no gene match. This CDR3 contains 15 residues. The V gene's germline CDR1 is MDHEN and CDR2 SYDVKM.

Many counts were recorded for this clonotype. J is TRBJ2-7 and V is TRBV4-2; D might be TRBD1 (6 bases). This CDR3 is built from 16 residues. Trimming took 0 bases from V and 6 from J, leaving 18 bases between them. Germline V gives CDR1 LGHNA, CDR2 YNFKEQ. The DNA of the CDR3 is TGTGCCAGCAGCCAAGACCCGATACAGGGCCTCGCCGAGCAGTACTTC. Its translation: CASSQDPIQGLAEQYF.

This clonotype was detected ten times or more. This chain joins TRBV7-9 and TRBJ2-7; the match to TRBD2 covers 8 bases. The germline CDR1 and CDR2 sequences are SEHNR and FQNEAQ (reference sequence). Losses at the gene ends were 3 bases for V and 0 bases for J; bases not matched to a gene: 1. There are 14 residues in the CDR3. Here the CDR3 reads CASSFGLASYEQYF. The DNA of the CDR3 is TGTGCCAGCAGCTTCGGACTAGCCTCCTACGAGCAGTACTTC.

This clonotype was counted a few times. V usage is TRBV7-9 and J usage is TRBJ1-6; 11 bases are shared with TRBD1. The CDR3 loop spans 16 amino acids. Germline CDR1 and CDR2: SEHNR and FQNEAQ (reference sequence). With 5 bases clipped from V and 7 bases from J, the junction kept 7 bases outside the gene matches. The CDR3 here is CASSPRTGGANSPLHF. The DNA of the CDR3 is TGTGCCAGCAGCCCGAGGACAGGGGGCGCGAATTCACCCCTCCACTTT. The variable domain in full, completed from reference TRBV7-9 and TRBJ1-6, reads DTGVSQNPRHKITKRGQNVTFRCDPISEHNRLYWYRQTLGQGPEFLTYFQNEAQLEKSRLLSDRFSAERPKGSFSTLEIQRTEQGDSAMYLCASSPRTGGANSPLHFGNGTRLTVT.

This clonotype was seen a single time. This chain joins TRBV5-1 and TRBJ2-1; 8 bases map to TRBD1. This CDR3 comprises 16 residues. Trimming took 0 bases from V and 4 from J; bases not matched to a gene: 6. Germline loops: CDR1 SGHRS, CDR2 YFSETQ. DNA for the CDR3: TGCGCCAGCAGCTTGGATGGACAGGGCTGGTACAATGAGCAGTTCTTC. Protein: CASSLDGQGWYNEQFF.

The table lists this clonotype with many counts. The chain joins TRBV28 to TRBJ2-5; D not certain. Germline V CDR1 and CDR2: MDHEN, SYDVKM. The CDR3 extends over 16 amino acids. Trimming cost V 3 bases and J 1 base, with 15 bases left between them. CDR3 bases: TGTGCCAGCAGTTTCTACTCTCGGGCCATCCAAGAGACCCAGTACTTC. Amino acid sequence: CASSFYSRAIQETQYF.

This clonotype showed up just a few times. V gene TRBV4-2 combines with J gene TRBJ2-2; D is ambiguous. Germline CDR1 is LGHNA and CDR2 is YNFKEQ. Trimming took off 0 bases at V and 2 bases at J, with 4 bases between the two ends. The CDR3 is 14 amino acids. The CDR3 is CASSQELNTGELFF. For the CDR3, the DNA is TGTGCCAGCAGCCAAGAACTCAACACCGGGGAGCTGTTTTTT.

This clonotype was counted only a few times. CDR3 sequence reads: CASSQEGRGYEQYF. CDR3 sequence (DNA): TGCGCCAGCAGCCAAGAAGGTAGGGGATACGAGCAGTACTTC. The chain is built from TRBV4-1 and TRBJ2-7, with D possibly matching TRBD1 (5 bases). CDR1 is MGHRA and CDR2 is YSYEKL in the germline V gene. Trimming removed 0 bases at V and 4 bases at J, with 10 bases between. The CDR3 is made up of 14 amino acids.

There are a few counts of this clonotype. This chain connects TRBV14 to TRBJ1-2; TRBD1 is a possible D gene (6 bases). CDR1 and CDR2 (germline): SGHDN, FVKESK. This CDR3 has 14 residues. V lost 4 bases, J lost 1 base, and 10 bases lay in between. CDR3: CASSPIRGNYGYTF. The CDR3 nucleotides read TGTGCCAGCAGCCCTATCAGGGGTAACTATGGCTACACCTTC.